This T cell receptor (beta chain) was identified in a study of shared clonotypes between healthy human individuals. Germline lookup yields CDR1 SQVTM and CDR2 ANQGSEA. The CDR3 consists of 14 residues. V shed 3 bases and J shed 6 bases, with 15 bases lying between them. Using immunoSEQ multiplex PCR, the repertoire was profiled, and TCRdb retains in-frame clones only, with some absent. The sample lists some 2.4 million clones, 90% to 95% occurring once. Sequenced: naive CD4+ T cells from PBMCs. Subset denoted: CD45RA+ positively selected. This receptor was identified in a man aged 18 to 30 in good health. Some clones in this sample may be carry-over from other donors' samples. The V gene is TRBV29-1, the J gene TRBJ1-3; D is perhaps TRBD1 (5 bases). The CDR3 reads CSVEGPGNVNTIYF. In DNA, the CDR3 is TGCAGCGTTGAGGGTCCAGGGAACGTAAACACCATATATTTT.